The entry that follows covers one TCR beta chain sequence. Its matching antigen is unknown. The table came from immunoSEQ multiplex PCR; TCRdb's copy has only in-frame clones and leaves some out. The table lists tens of thousands of clones, roughly nine tenths of them singletons, with approximately 10% in the top ten. These data come from a study of T cells in localized non-small cell lung cancer. Broader study findings: Only one tumor region went through sequencing, so heterogeneity may still be there.

This sample comprised peripheral blood, obtained before any cancer treatment. This TCR was sampled from a woman aged 35 to 70 with stage I lung adenocarcinoma.

CDR3 protein: CASSFLGGGNGYTF. The CDR3 region has the DNA TGTGCCAGCAGTTTTTTGGGTGGGGGGAATGGCTACACCTTC. This rearrangement joins TRBV6-5 to TRBJ1-2; TRBD1 might be the D (5 bases). The V gene lost 4 bases and the J gene lost 6 bases, with 15 bases spanning the gap. The germline gives CDR1 MNHEY, CDR2 SVGAGI. This CDR3 comprises 14 residues.